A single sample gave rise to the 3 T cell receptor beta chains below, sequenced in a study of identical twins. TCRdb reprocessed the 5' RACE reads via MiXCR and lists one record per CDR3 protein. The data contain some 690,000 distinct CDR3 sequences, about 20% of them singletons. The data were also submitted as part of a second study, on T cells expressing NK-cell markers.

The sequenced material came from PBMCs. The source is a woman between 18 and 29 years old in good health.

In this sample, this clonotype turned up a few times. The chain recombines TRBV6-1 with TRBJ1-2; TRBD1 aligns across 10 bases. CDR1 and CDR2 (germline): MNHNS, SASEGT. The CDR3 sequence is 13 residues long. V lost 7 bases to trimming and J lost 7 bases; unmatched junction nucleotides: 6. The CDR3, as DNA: TGTGCCAGCACGGTGACAGGGGGCAGTGGCTACACCTTC. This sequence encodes CASTVTGGSGYTF.

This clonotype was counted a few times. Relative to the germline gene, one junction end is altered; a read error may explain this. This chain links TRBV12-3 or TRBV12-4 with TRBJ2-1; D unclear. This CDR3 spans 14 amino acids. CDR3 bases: TGTGCCAGCAGCTTAGGACGACCCTACAATGAGCAGTTCTTC. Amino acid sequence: CASSLGRPYNEQFF.

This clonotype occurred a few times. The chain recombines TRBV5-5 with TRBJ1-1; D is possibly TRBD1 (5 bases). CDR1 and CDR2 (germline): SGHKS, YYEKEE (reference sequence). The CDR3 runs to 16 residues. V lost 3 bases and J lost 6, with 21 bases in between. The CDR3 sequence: CASSWGFTQVSPEAFF. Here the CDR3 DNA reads TGTGCCAGCAGCTGGGGCTTCACTCAGGTCAGTCCTGAAGCTTTCTTT.